The 21 T cell receptor beta chains below all came from one sample that was sequenced in a study of regulatory T cells in long-lasting Graves disease. As to time point: newly diagnosed GD, antithyroid drugs for less than 3 months. TCR sequences were obtained from RNA taken from PBMCs. Relying on iRepertoire HTBI primers and Arm-PCR of CDR3 regions, the team built TCR beta libraries. Each CDR3 protein is one row after TCRdb ran MiXCR on the multiplex PCR reads. The table shows around 360,000 distinct CDR3 sequences, with roughly 15% occurring only once. These data were also reused for a study on T cells in Graves' hyperthyroidism and ophthalmopathy.

The source material was peripheral blood mononuclear cells (PBMCs), sampled at new diagnosis, from a patient treated with antithyroid drugs. Every receptor here comes from a young woman with Graves disease.

The rearrangement uses TRBV4-1 and TRBJ2-2; TRBD1 matches 8 bases. Germline trimming cut 2 bases from V and 5 bases from J; bases unmatched to any gene: 4. The CDR3 spans 15 residues. Germline V CDR1 and CDR2: MGHRA, YSYEKL. The CDR3 region has the DNA TGCGCCAGCAGCCAAAGGACAGGGTGGACCGGGGAGCTGTTTTTT. Encoded protein: CASSQRTGWTGELFF.

Comment on this clonotype: This could be a read error, since a much larger clone is one nucleotide away. The chain recombines TRBV6-1 with TRBJ2-7; 10 bases agree with TRBD2. The length of the CDR3 is 14 residues. From germline, CDR1 is MNHNS and CDR2 SASEGT. The CDR3 loop reads CAGSPSGGAYEQYF. The CDR3 nucleotides read TGTGCCGGCAGCCCCAGCGGGGGGGCCTACGAGCAGTACTTC.

This clonotype was counted a few times. This sequence joins TRBV24-1 and TRBJ2-1, with 16 positions matching TRBD2. The germline gives CDR1 KGHDR, CDR2 SFDVKD. The ends lost 3 bases at V and 6 bases at J; junction bases unmatched: 10. The CDR3 loop spans 19 amino acids. The CDR3 DNA follows: TGTGCCACCAGTGATCCGACGGGACTAGCGGGGGGGCTCGGCAATGAGCAGTTCTTC. Translating gives CATSDPTGLAGGLGNEQFF.

This rearrangement joins TRBV5-1 to TRBJ2-2; 9 nucleotides align to TRBD1. Germline CDR1 is SGHRS and CDR2 is YFSETQ. J gave up 5 bases and V 4 bases, and 9 bases lay outside the gene matches. The CDR3 extends over 16 amino acids. The CDR3 reads CASSGPGTGSTGELFF. Here the CDR3 DNA reads TGCGCCAGCAGCGGACCCGGGACAGGGAGTACCGGGGAGCTGTTTTTT.

A few counts support this clonotype. This may be a read error, as it is one base from a much larger clone. This rearrangement joins TRBV28 to TRBJ1-1; D not certain. Germline values: CDR1 MDHEN, CDR2 SYDVKM. This CDR3 contains 13 residues. The DNA for the CDR3 is TGTGCCAGCAGAAACCCCAGGAACGCTGAAGCTTTCTTT. Amino acids: CASRNPRNAEAFF.

This clonotype was seen at least ten times. CDR3 protein: CASSVTRDEQFF. CDR3 DNA sequence: TGTGCCAGCAGTGTAACTAGAGATGAGCAGTTCTTC. V usage is TRBV12-3 or TRBV12-4 and J usage is TRBJ2-1; possible D gene TRBD2, 5 bases. V was clipped by 5 bases and J by 8 bases, with 10 bases between them. The CDR3 runs 12 residues.

The sample holds many counts of this clonotype. The chain uses TRBV14 and TRBJ2-7; D is perhaps TRBD1 (6 bases). The CDR3 sequence is 14 residues long. Germline values: CDR1 SGHDN, CDR2 FVKESK. V lost 4 bases, J lost 2 bases, and 12 bases lay in between. The chain's CDR3 is CASSRGTLTYEQYF. The CDR3 DNA reads TGTGCCAGCAGCCGGGGGACACTCACCTACGAGCAGTACTTC.

This clonotype was picked up a small number of times. This chain joins TRBV19 and TRBJ2-7; D is possibly TRBD1 or TRBD2 (7 bases each). Trimming cost V 6 bases and J 2 bases, with 20 bases left between them. The V gene's germline CDR1 is LNHDA and CDR2 SQIVND (reference sequence). This CDR3 comprises 16 residues. This CDR3 reads CASSHRGSGTAYEQYF. CDR3 in DNA: TGTGCCAGTAGCCACAGGGGCAGCGGGACAGCCTACGAGCAGTACTTC.

There are many counts of this clonotype. At one boundary the junction diverges from the germline segment, which might be a read error. The chain couples TRBV12-3 or TRBV12-4 to TRBJ2-7, with 8 bases that match TRBD2. The CDR3 spans 12 residues. The CDR3 loop reads CASSLAGHEQYF. The CDR3 DNA follows: TGTGCCAGCAGCTTAGCGGGGCACGAGCAGTACTTC.

This clonotype was observed at least ten times. Relative to the germline gene, one junction end is altered; a read error may explain this. V is TRBV5-1 and J is TRBJ1-6, with TRBD1 matching 8 bases. CDR3 length: 14 amino acids. Germline V gene lookup returns CDR1 SGHRS and CDR2 YFSETQ. CDR3 amino acids: CASSPGQGGSPLHF. Written as DNA, the CDR3 is TGTGCCAGCAGCCCTGGACAGGGAGGTTCACCCCTCCACTTT.

This clonotype has a count of ten or more. The rearrangement joins TRBV15 to TRBJ2-3, with TRBD2 matching over 12 bases. V gave up 4 bases and J gave up 4 bases; unmatched junction bases: 6. The CDR3 has 16 amino acids. Germline V gene sequence: CDR1 LNHNV, CDR2 YYDKDF (reference sequence). The CDR3 spells CATSTLAGGRADTQYF. CDR3 in DNA: TGTGCCACCAGCACACTAGCGGGGGGCCGTGCAGATACGCAGTATTTT.

In this sample, this clonotype turned up many times. The J gene is TRBJ2-2, the V gene TRBV7-2; D uncertain. V lost 1 base and J lost 1, with 7 bases in between. Germline CDR1 and CDR2: SGHTA and FQGNSA. The CDR3 loop spans 15 amino acids. The CDR3 DNA follows: TGTGCCAGCAGCTTAGTTTCAGGGAACACCGGGGAGCTGTTTTTT. Its translation is CASSLVSGNTGELFF.

This clonotype appeared many times. The chain has TRBV27 and TRBJ1-6; weak D call: TRBD1 (5 bases). The CDR3 sequence is 16 residues long. CDR1 is MNHEY, CDR2 SMNVEV, per germline (reference sequence). V lost 5 bases to trimming and J lost 4 bases, with 15 bases between them. The CDR3 DNA reads as TGTGCCAGCAGTCAAGAAGGGGCAGGGTATAATTCACCCCTCCACTTT. It specifies CASSQEGAGYNSPLHF.

The table lists this clonotype with a few counts. This CDR3 is missing its conserved last phenylalanine or tryptophan, likely due to a read error. V gene TRBV20-1 combines with J gene TRBJ2-1, with D tentatively TRBD1 or TRBD2 (5 bases each). Germline CDR1 DFQATT, CDR2 SNEGSKA (reference sequence). The germline V and J ends were trimmed by 0 bases and 8 bases, with 8 bases remaining between them. The CDR3 is 12 amino acids. CDR3 in DNA: TGCAGTGCTAGAGACCAGGGAGATGAGCAGTTCCTC. Amino acids: CSARDQGDEQFL.

The chain combines TRBV2 with TRBJ2-2; the match to TRBD1 covers 9 bases. The V gene end was trimmed by 8 bases and the J gene end by 7 bases; junction bases not matched to a gene: 8. CDR1 is SNHLY and CDR2 is FYNNEI in the germline V gene. This CDR3 has 14 residues. As DNA, the CDR3 is TGTGCCAGCTTACCGGGACAGGGTATCGGGGAGCTGTTTTTT. Residues: CASLPGQGIGELFF. Variable domain in full (rest from reference TRBV2 and TRBJ2-2): EPEVTQTPSHQVTQMGQEVILRCVPISNHLYFYWYRQILGQKVEFLVSFYNNEISEKSEIFDDQFSVERPDGSNFTLKIRSTKLEDSAMYFCASLPGQGIGELFFGEGSRLTVL.

The sample holds many counts of this clonotype. The chain combines TRBV6-2 or TRBV6-3 with TRBJ1-2, with D unresolved. Germline V gene sequence: CDR1 MNHEY, CDR2 SVGEGT. Trimming took 2 bases from V and 6 from J, leaving 7 bases between them. This CDR3 has 12 residues. The CDR3 coding sequence is TGTGCCAGCAGTTACCGGGAGGATGGCTACACCTTC. It is translated as CASSYREDGYTF.

This clonotype was counted ten times or more. CDR3 protein: CASSSSGANTEAFF. The DNA of the CDR3 is TGTGCCAGCAGCTCATCTGGGGCCAACACTGAAGCTTTCTTT. The V and J genes are TRBV7-9 and TRBJ1-1; a weak D match, TRBD1 (5 bases). V shed 4 bases and J shed 2 bases, with 11 bases lying between them. CDR3 size: 14 residues. Germline CDR1 is SEHNR and CDR2 is FQNEAQ (reference sequence).

This clonotype appeared many times. The gene calls are TRBV2 and TRBJ1-6; maybe TRBD1 (5 bases). The CDR3 length is 12 residues. V was cut by 6 bases and J by 9 bases, with 9 bases left in between. Germline values: CDR1 SNHLY, CDR2 FYNNEI. CDR3: CASRGTRSPLHF. Here the CDR3 DNA reads TGTGCCAGCAGGGGGACTCGTTCACCCCTCCACTTT.

The chain combines TRBV19 with TRBJ2-6; D is undetermined. This CDR3 spans 15 amino acids. The germline CDR1 and CDR2 sequences are LNHDA and SQIVND (reference sequence). Trimming cost V 7 bases and J 4 bases, with 14 bases left between them. The CDR3 region is CASNSANRGANVLTF. For the CDR3, the DNA is TGTGCCAGTAACAGCGCGAATAGGGGGGCCAACGTCCTGACTTTC.

This clonotype was counted ten times or more. CDR3: CAWSGLAYETQYF. In DNA form, the CDR3 reads TGTGCCTGGAGTGGACTAGCGTACGAGACCCAGTACTTC. V is TRBV30 and J is TRBJ2-5, with 8 positions matching TRBD2. Trimming cost V 1 base and J 5 bases; bases outside gene matches: 3. Per germline, CDR1 GTSNPN and CDR2 SVGIG (reference sequence). The CDR3 is 13 residues long.

Remarks on this clonotype: Since a much larger clone is just one base distant, this may be a read error. The V call is TRBV2, the J call TRBJ2-1; a possible D gene is TRBD1 (5 bases). Germline CDR1 and CDR2: SNHLY and FYNNEI. The CDR3 has 14 amino acids. Here the CDR3 reads CASNLGQGYNERFF. DNA for the CDR3: TGTGCCAGCAACCTGGGGCAGGGCTACAATGAGCGGTTCTTC.